Each of the 30 T cell receptor beta chains below was sequenced from the same sample in a study of CD8+CD57+ T cells in acquired aplastic anemia. Using genomic DNA as the template, TCR beta VDJ and CDR3 profiling was carried out. MiXCR, run by TCRdb on the reads, gives a single entry per CDR3 protein. The data show hundreds of thousands of distinct CDR3 sequences, around 72% seen once. Material for sequencing was sorted CD4+, CD8+, or CD8+CD57+ T cells (not recorded which) from PBMCs. Every receptor here comes from a human donor in good health, serving as a control.

Worth noting for this clonotype: Because the CDR3 is missing its conserved closing phenylalanine or tryptophan, this is likely a read error. The limits of the CDR3 on the DNA are not certain, so only TCRdb's listed CDR3 is given. The V call is TRBV7-2, the J call TRBJ2-7; the table's D call, TRBD1, was not checked against the DNA. The CDR3 totals 13 residues, both ends included. CDR1 is SGHTA and CDR2 is FQGNSA in the germline V gene. The CDR3 spells CASSLASGYEQSI.

Of note for this clonotype: A much larger clone lies one base from this, so it may be a read error. The gene calls are TRBV20-1 and TRBJ2-7; D not certain. Trimming removed 0 bases at V and 7 bases at J, with 10 bases between. Per germline, CDR1 DFQATT and CDR2 SNEGSKA (reference sequence). This CDR3 comprises 12 residues. This chain's CDR3 is CSARDIGNEQYF. In DNA, the CDR3 is TGCAGTGCTAGAGATATTGGGAATGAGCAGTACTTC.

This clonotype was observed at least ten times. The chain recombines TRBV2 with TRBJ2-7, with 8 bases that match TRBD1. CDR3 length: 13 amino acids. V gave up 4 bases and J gave up 5 bases; unmatched junction bases: 4. Looked up from germline, CDR1 is SNHLY and CDR2 is FYNNEI. The CDR3 is CASSARTGNEQYF. The DNA of the CDR3 is TGTGCCAGCAGTGCTAGGACAGGGAACGAGCAGTACTTC. Full variable domain (missing parts from reference TRBV2 and TRBJ2-7): EPEVTQTPSHQVTQMGQEVILRCVPISNHLYFYWYRQILGQKVEFLVSFYNNEISEKSEIFDDQFSVERPDGSNFTLKIRSTKLEDSAMYFCASSARTGNEQYFGPGTRLTVT.

J is TRBJ1-2 and V is TRBV7-2; no firm D call. There are 15 residues in the CDR3. Deletions cut 1 base from V and 14 bases from J, with 23 bases between. CDR1 and CDR2 from the germline V gene are SGHTA and FQGNSA. The CDR3 nucleotides are TGTGCCAGCAGCTTAGATGTCAGAGCCGTACTTGATTCGACCTTC. Translating gives CASSLDVRAVLDSTF.

The sample holds many counts of this clonotype. V is TRBV15 and J is TRBJ2-1; a possible D gene is TRBD2 (6 bases). Trimming cost V 0 bases and J 3 bases, with 9 bases left between them. Germline lookup yields CDR1 LNHNV and CDR2 YYDKDF (reference sequence). The CDR3 length is 15 residues. The CDR3 region is CATSRDPGVYNEQFF. DNA for the CDR3: TGTGCCACCAGCAGAGATCCGGGGGTCTACAATGAGCAGTTCTTC. Full variable domain (missing parts from reference TRBV15 and TRBJ2-1): DAMVIQNPRYQVTQFGKPVTLSCSQTLNHNVMYWYQQKSSQAPKLLFHYYDKDFNNEADTPDNFQSRRPNTSFCFLDIRSPGLGDTAMYLCATSRDPGVYNEQFFGPGTRLTVL.

The V and J genes are TRBV10-3 and TRBJ2-2; 10 bases fit TRBD2. Germline V gene sequence: CDR1 ENHRY, CDR2 SYGVKD. The CDR3 length is 16 residues. The trim removed 4 bases at V and 1 base at J, leaving 3 bases unmatched. In DNA form, the CDR3 reads TGTGCCATCAGTGCGAGACTAGCGGGGAACACCGGGGAGCTGTTTTTT. This translates into CAISARLAGNTGELFF.

This chain links TRBV7-6 with TRBJ2-3; D is uncertain. V lost 2 bases to trimming and J lost 15 bases, with 24 bases between them. The germline gives CDR1 SGHVS, CDR2 FNYEAQ. The CDR3 spans 15 residues. Here the CDR3 DNA reads TGTGCCAGCAGCTTATCAGGCAGCGCCTACGAGCAGCACTATTTT. It specifies CASSLSGSAYEQHYF.

The chain combines TRBV2 with TRBJ2-5, with 8 bases lining up with TRBD1. The J segment lost 5 bases and the V segment lost 6 bases, leaving 8 bases of the junction unmatched. This CDR3 spans 14 amino acids. The germline V gene encodes CDR1 SNHLY and CDR2 FYNNEI. The DNA for the CDR3 is TGTGCCAGCAGCCCGACAGGGGTGGATGAGACCCAGTACTTC. Encoded protein: CASSPTGVDETQYF.

The chain has TRBV20-1 and TRBJ2-7, with a weak D call TRBD2 (6 bases). This CDR3 comprises 13 residues. CDR1 DFQATT and CDR2 SNEGSKA come from the germline V gene (reference sequence). V gave up 3 bases and J gave up 8 bases, with 17 bases separating them. This CDR3 reads CSASSAGLKKQYF. CDR3 coding DNA: TGCAGTGCTAGTTCCGCGGGGCTAAAAAAGCAGTACTTC.

This clonotype was seen a few times. This chain's CDR3 is CASRLAGGTDTQYF. DNA of the CDR3: TGTGCCAGCAGGCTAGCCGGGGGGACAGATACGCAGTATTTT. The rearrangement uses TRBV12-3 or TRBV12-4 and TRBJ2-3; 7 bases agree with TRBD2. The trim removed 6 bases at V and 3 bases at J, leaving 6 bases unmatched. The length of the CDR3 is 14 residues.

For this clonotype: This CDR3 fails to terminate in the conserved phenylalanine or tryptophan, so it likely reflects a read error. The limits of the CDR3 on the DNA are not certain, so only TCRdb's listed CDR3 is given. J is TRBJ2-3 and V is TRBV7-2; TRBD1 reflects the table's D call only, with no check against the DNA. Per germline, CDR1 SGHTA and CDR2 FQGNSA. The CDR3 totals 15 residues, both ends included. The CDR3 protein is CASSLETGGRYTFYL.

This clonotype turned up a few times. The chain carries TRBV15 and TRBJ1-1, with no clear D. Trimming left V 1 base short and J 1 base short, with 4 bases between. Germline V gene sequence: CDR1 LNHNV, CDR2 YYDKDF (reference sequence). The CDR3 sequence is 13 residues long. For the CDR3, the DNA is TGTGCCACCAGCAGAGCAAAGAACACTGAAGCTTTCTTT. Translating it yields CATSRAKNTEAFF.

With regard to this clonotype: One end of the junction varies from germline; a read error may be responsible. CDR3 in DNA: TGTGCCAGCAGCCCAGTCGGGGGGCAGAACACTGAAGCTTTC. This codes for CASSPVGGQNTEAF. J is TRBJ2-7 and V is TRBV7-2, with D possibly matching TRBD2 (7 bases). This CDR3 spans 14 amino acids. Germline V gives CDR1 SGHTA, CDR2 FQGNSA.

In DNA form, the CDR3 reads TGCAGCGGGGGAGGGCACTATGGCTACACCTTC. Protein sequence: CSGGGHYGYTF. The chain links TRBV29-1 to TRBJ1-2, with D uncertain. The V gene lost 7 bases and the J gene lost 3 bases, with 9 bases spanning the gap. Germline V gene data show CDR1 as SQVTM and CDR2 as ANQGSEA. The CDR3 extends over 11 amino acids. Full variable domain (missing parts from reference TRBV29-1 and TRBJ1-2): SAVISQKPSRDICQRGTSLTIQCQVDSQVTMMFWYRQQPGQSLTLIATANQGSEATYESGFVIDKFPISRPNLTFSTLTVSNMSPEDSSIYLCSGGGHYGYTFGSGTRLTVV.

This clonotype was found many times. The chain carries TRBV15 and TRBJ2-7; the D gene could be TRBD1 or TRBD2 (5 bases each). Trimming removed 0 bases from V and 6 bases from J, with 9 bases in between. CDR3 size: 13 residues. CDR1 and CDR2 (germline): LNHNV, YYDKDF (reference sequence). DNA for the CDR3: TGTGCCACCAGCAGAGATCGGGGACGCGAGCAGTACTTC. This gives the protein CATSRDRGREQYF.

This clonotype came up once. This sequence joins TRBV10-3 and TRBJ1-2, with D possibly being TRBD1 (5 bases). Deletions cut 4 bases from V and 6 bases from J, with 15 bases between. Germline V gene lookup returns CDR1 ENHRY and CDR2 SYGVKD. The CDR3 sequence is 14 residues long. The CDR3 DNA reads TGTGCCATCAGTGGGGCAGGGCAAGGCAATGGCTACACCTTC. Translating gives CAISGAGQGNGYTF.

As regards this clonotype: An end of the junction differs from the germline gene, which may be a read error. The gene calls are TRBV9 and TRBJ2-7; D tentatively reads TRBD1 or TRBD2 (5 bases each). The CDR3 sequence is 14 residues long. Germline V CDR1 and CDR2: SGDLS, YYNGEE. Here the CDR3 reads CASSAATGTLSDNF. The CDR3 coding sequence is TGTGCCAGCAGCGCAGCTACGGGGACGCTCTCAGATAACTTC.

This sequence joins TRBV6-4 and TRBJ1-1; D is unresolved. The V end lost 3 bases, the J end lost 6 bases, and 14 bases lay between the germline ends. The CDR3 loop spans 14 amino acids. Germline CDR1 is MRHNA and CDR2 is SNTAGT. The CDR3 reads CASSEQRWSSEAFF. In DNA form, the CDR3 reads TGTGCCAGCAGTGAACAAAGATGGAGCTCTGAAGCTTTCTTT.

The chain joins TRBV7-9 to TRBJ1-3, with D unclear. This CDR3 has 12 amino acids. With 6 bases removed from V and 4 bases from J, the gap between germline ends came to 7 bases. Germline loops: CDR1 SEHNR, CDR2 FQNEAQ (reference sequence). The CDR3 nucleotides read TGTGCCAGCAGGCTCCCGGGAAACACCATATATTTT. Amino acid sequence: CASRLPGNTIYF.

This clonotype was observed at least ten times. The V and J genes are TRBV4-1 and TRBJ2-3; D unclear. This CDR3 comprises 13 residues. Germline V gene lookup returns CDR1 MGHRA and CDR2 YSYEKL. V was trimmed by 0 bases and J by 5 bases, leaving 6 bases between them. CDR3 coding DNA: TGCGCCAGCAGCCAAGATCTTTTAGATACGCAGTATTTT. This encodes CASSQDLLDTQYF.

This clonotype was seen repeatedly, ten times or more. The V and J genes are TRBV29-1 and TRBJ1-5; weak D call: TRBD1 (5 bases). The V end lost 8 bases, the J end lost 1 base, and 15 bases lay between the germline ends. This CDR3 comprises 14 residues. Germline CDR1 and CDR2: SQVTM and ANQGSEA. The CDR3 loop is CSYSGGGSNQPQHF. In DNA, the CDR3 is TGCAGCTATTCGGGGGGAGGGAGCAATCAGCCCCAGCATTTT. The whole variable domain, remainder taken from reference TRBV29-1 and TRBJ1-5, is SAVISQKPSRDICQRGTSLTIQCQVDSQVTMMFWYRQQPGQSLTLIATANQGSEATYESGFVIDKFPISRPNLTFSTLTVSNMSPEDSSIYLCSYSGGGSNQPQHFGDGTRLSIL.

This chain uses TRBV5-4 with TRBJ1-2; tentatively, D is TRBD1 (5 bases). In germline, CDR1 is SGHNT, CDR2 YYREEE (reference sequence). V was cut by 4 bases and J by 4 bases, with 32 bases left in between. The CDR3 loop spans 20 amino acids. CDR3 DNA sequence: TGTGCCAGCAGCGATCAGAGGGCTGTGGGGCAGGGAAGAAAACCCTATGGCTACACCTTC. Amino acid sequence: CASSDQRAVGQGRKPYGYTF.

This rearrangement joins TRBV4-3 to TRBJ1-2, with TRBD1 matching 9 bases. This CDR3 is 16 amino acids long. Germline V lookup: CDR1 LGHNA, CDR2 YSLEER. Trimming cost V 4 bases and J 5 bases; bases outside gene matches: 11. The CDR3 region has the DNA TGCGCCAGCAGCCGTACTCGGACAGGGGAACGGTATGGCTACACCTTC. This sequence encodes CASSRTRTGERYGYTF.

This clonotype has at least ten counts. This sequence joins TRBV9 and TRBJ2-3; 11 bases line up with TRBD2. Trimming cost V 3 bases and J 7 bases; bases outside gene matches: 4. The CDR3 totals 14 residues. The germline V gene has CDR1 SGDLS and CDR2 YYNGEE. CDR3 DNA: TGTGCCAGCAGCGATAGCGGGGGGGCACATACGCAGTATTTT. Translation: CASSDSGGAHTQYF.

The chain joins TRBV19 to TRBJ2-5; 9 bases map to TRBD2. There are 16 residues in the CDR3. Germline-derived CDR1 and CDR2 are LNHDA and SQIVND (reference sequence). V lost 0 bases and J lost 5; bases outside the gene matches: 7. The CDR3 bases are TGTGCCAGTAGTATAGAAGATAGCGGGGGTCGGGAGACCCAGTACTTC. Translated, it gives CASSIEDSGGRETQYF. The whole variable domain, filled in from reference TRBV19 and TRBJ2-5, reads DGGITQSPKYLFRKEGQNVTLSCEQNLNHDAMYWYRQDPGQGLRLIYYSQIVNDFQKGDIAEGYSVSREKKESFPLTVTSAQKNPTAFYLCASSIEDSGGRETQYFGPGTRLLVL.

The gene calls are TRBV12-3 or TRBV12-4 and TRBJ2-1; a possible D gene is TRBD1 (6 bases). This CDR3 has 14 residues. Trimming removed 7 bases at V and 0 bases at J, with 10 bases between. CDR3 bases: TGTGCCAGCAACCCGACAGGCTCCTACAATGAGCAGTTCTTC. Its protein product is CASNPTGSYNEQFF.

Only a few counts were recorded for this clonotype. In nucleotides, the CDR3 is TGTGCCAGCAGCCGCGGGGGCTCTGGAAACACCATATATTTT. Encoded protein: CASSRGGSGNTIYF. V gene TRBV3-1 combines with J gene TRBJ1-3; D might be TRBD1 (5 bases). Germline CDR1 reads LGHDT; CDR2 reads YNNKEL (reference sequence). Trimming cost V 4 bases and J 0 bases, with 7 bases left between them. CDR3 length: 14 residues.

The table lists this clonotype with a few counts. This rearrangement joins TRBV27 to TRBJ2-7, with D possibly called TRBD1 or TRBD2 (5 bases each). The CDR3 is made up of 13 amino acids. Per germline, CDR1 MNHEY and CDR2 SMNVEV (reference sequence). Between the trimmed V and J ends, which lost 0 bases and 4 bases, there was a span of 7 bases. DNA for the CDR3: TGTGCCAGCAGTTTATCGAGGGGTTACGAGCAGTACTTC. Its protein product is CASSLSRGYEQYF.

This clonotype was counted between two and nine times. This sequence joins TRBV7-3 and TRBJ2-1; tentatively, D is TRBD1 or TRBD2 (5 bases each). V was shortened by 5 bases and J by 16 bases, with 24 bases between the two germline ends. The CDR3 sequence is 14 residues long. Germline V gene data show CDR1 as SGHTA and CDR2 as FQGTGA. The CDR3 sequence: CASSRGYGYEQYFF. The CDR3 bases are TGTGCCAGCAGCCGGGGCTACGGTTACGAGCAGTACTTCTTC.

The genes are TRBV7-3 and TRBJ2-2, with 7 positions matching TRBD2. CDR3 length: 15 residues. Germline V lookup: CDR1 SGHTA, CDR2 FQGTGA. The J segment lost 2 bases and the V segment lost 6 bases, leaving 6 bases of the junction unmatched. In DNA, the CDR3 is TGTGCCAGCAGTGCGGCGGGAGTTAACACCGGGGAGCTGTTTTTT. Translating gives CASSAAGVNTGELFF.